This T cell receptor beta chain was captured by sequencing in a study of cytomegalovirus exposure and HLA in healthy donors. Study-wide results and limits: V- and J-gene trimming in TCR beta was tied to a missense DCLRE1C variant by an analysis performed later.

This clone has a handful of counts. Its antigen is not identified. V was pared by 1 base and J by 1 base, with 5 bases of the junction left unmatched. The CDR3 covers 17 residues. Germline V gene lookup returns CDR1 PRHDT and CDR2 FYEKMQ (reference sequence). This PCR relied on a set of 60 Vbeta primers and 13 Jbeta primers. Some clones are missing from TCRdb's copy, which holds only in-frame ones; the method was immunoSEQ multiplex PCR. The profile shows 200,000 to 300,000 clones, roughly four fifths of them singletons. The sample was PBMCs. The chain uses TRBV13 and TRBJ2-2; TRBD2 matches 8 bases. The sequence was collected from a woman aged 40 to 50 in good health and CMV-seropositive. The CDR3 protein is CASSLVPGLGNTGELFF. Here the CDR3 DNA reads TGTGCCAGCAGCTTAGTCCCGGGACTAGGGAACACCGGGGAGCTGTTTTTT.